This T cell receptor (beta chain) is drawn from a study of beta chain features in type 1 diabetes. Study-level findings and limits: When VDJ junctions were examined, type 1 diabetes patients showed fewer insertions and more deletions. In all four CD4+ subsets, TCRB CDR3 length was significantly, moderately reduced in type 1 diabetes.

CDR1 is SSHAT, CDR2 FNYEAQ, per germline (reference sequence). CDR3 length: 13 residues. The sequenced template was cDNA made from the entire isolated RNA. Clones were read by immunoSEQ multiplex PCR, and TCRdb kept only the in-frame ones, dropping some. The sample carries 500,000 to 850,000 clones, roughly an eighth recorded once. This clone was recorded a few times. The antigen is unknown. Germline and junction disagree at one end, which may indicate a read error. All of the sorted populations showed purity greater than 95%. This rearrangement joins TRBV7-7 to TRBJ2-3, with TRBD1 as a possible D gene (6 bases). The sample comprised naive CD4+ T cells from blood. The source of this sequence is a man between 18 and 29 years old with type 1 diabetes. The CDR3 DNA sequence: TGTGCTAGCAGCGCCAGGGGCGCCCATAGGCAGTATTTT. Its protein is CASSARGAHRQYF.